The clone carrying this T cell receptor beta chain was observed at least ten times. What it binds is not known. This sample is part of a study of T cell repertoires in cytomegalovirus infection. Study-wide points: The ex vivo response showed dominance by HLA-C-restricted CMV-specific TCR beta clonotypes.

The CDR3 spans 15 residues. Germline V gene sequence: CDR1 SGHTA, CDR2 FQGNSA. V lost 2 bases to trimming and J lost 4 bases; unmatched junction nucleotides: 4. Each CDR3 protein gets one entry after TCRdb re-called the reads with MiXCR. The sample yields around 740,000 distinct CDR3 sequences, 35% seen once. The chain couples TRBV7-2 to TRBJ2-3; 9 bases line up with TRBD2. This TCR derives from a human donor in good health (CMV status not recorded). Some clones in this sample may be carry-over from other donors' samples. Sample: PBMCs. The CDR3 reads CASSLSGRSADTQYF. CDR3 sequence (DNA): TGTGCCAGCAGCTTAAGCGGGAGGAGCGCAGATACGCAGTATTTT.